The next 17 T cell receptor beta chains were all read from a single sample in a study of post-analysis software for immune sequencing data (dated by TCRdb to between 2015 and 2016). Overall study outcomes, separate from this receptor: A handful of TRBV segments, including TRBV5-6, TRBV5-1 and TRBV20-1, were significantly more frequent in patients than controls.

The library came from PCR. Sequencing instrument: Illumina HiSeq 2500. To reduce PCR and sequencing biases, unique molecular identifiers were built into the TCR beta cDNA libraries. TCRdb reanalyzed the raw reads on its own, using fastp at Q25 for trimming and MiXCR for clone calling, and kept in-frame beta chains. Identical CDR3 proteins give one entry, which carries the most common genes and DNA. This sample is represented by 600,000 to 700,000 distinct CDR3 sequences; approximately 59% of them were singletons. The ten largest clones add up to roughly 12% of the sample. Their specific antigens are unknown. Sequenced material: blood. The receptor set was obtained from a girl aged 2-10 years with multiple sclerosis.

This clonotype was seen a handful of times. The limits of the CDR3 on the DNA are not certain, so only TCRdb's listed CDR3 is given. This chain uses TRBV12-3 or TRBV12-4 with TRBJ1-5; the listed D gene, TRBD1, was not tested against the DNA. Both ends counted, the CDR3 spans 16 residues. The CDR3: CASSLGVGRGNQPRHF.

The chain employs TRBV5-1 and TRBJ2-1, with TRBD2 identical over 12 bases. V shed 3 bases, J shed 2 bases, and the junction held 9 bases outside the gene matches. Germline V gene data show CDR1 as SGHRS and CDR2 as YFSETQ. This CDR3 region has 18 residues. The DNA for the CDR3 is TGCGCCAGCAGCTGGGCACAAAGGACTAGCGGGACCTACAATGAGCAGTTCTTC. Protein: CASSWAQRTSGTYNEQFF.

The V call is TRBV3-1, the J call TRBJ2-6, with TRBD1 matching over 9 bases. Per germline, CDR1 LGHDT and CDR2 YNNKEL (reference sequence). Trimming cost V 1 base and J 12 bases; bases outside gene matches: 7. The CDR3 spans 15 residues. CDR3 nucleotide sequence: TGTGCCAGCAGCCAAGGAAGTTTGGGACAGGGCGTCCTGACTTTC. Encoded protein: CASSQGSLGQGVLTF. Filled out from reference TRBV3-1 and TRBJ2-6, the complete variable domain reads DTAVSQTPKYLVTQMGNDKSIKCEQNLGHDTMYWYKQDSKKFLKIMFSYNNKELIINETVPNRFSPKSPDKAHLNLHINSLELGDSAVYFCASSQGSLGQGVLTFGAGSRLTVL.

The chain joins TRBV19 to TRBJ1-5, with D hard to call. Deletions cut 0 bases from V and 9 bases from J, with 6 bases between. CDR1 is LNHDA and CDR2 is SQIVND in the germline V gene (reference sequence). This CDR3 has 12 residues. This CDR3 reads CASSIDRGPQHF. Written as DNA, the CDR3 is TGTGCCAGTAGTATAGATCGAGGGCCCCAGCATTTT.

This clonotype was observed a few times. The rearrangement joins TRBV9 to TRBJ2-5; 12 nucleotides align to TRBD1. The CDR3 is 14 residues long. From germline, CDR1 is SGDLS and CDR2 YYNGEE. The V gene end was trimmed by 4 bases and the J gene end by 11 bases; junction bases not matched to a gene: 9. This chain's CDR3 is CASSIRGTGGLQYF. CDR3 DNA: TGTGCCAGCAGCATTAGGGGGACAGGGGGCTTGCAGTACTTC.

The CDR3 reads CATSDPIRQGDNEQFF. DNA of the CDR3: TGTGCCACCAGTGATCCGATACGGCAGGGGGACAATGAGCAGTTCTTC. The J gene is TRBJ2-1, the V gene TRBV24-1; TRBD1 matches at 7 bases. Germline CDR1 KGHDR, CDR2 SFDVKD. This CDR3 region has 16 residues. V lost 3 bases and J lost 5; bases outside the gene matches: 9.

This chain connects TRBV5-1 to TRBJ2-7; TRBD2 matches at 9 bases. Germline CDR1 and CDR2: SGHRS and YFSETQ. V lost 2 bases and J lost 4; bases outside the gene matches: 10. CDR3 size: 16 residues. The CDR3 coding sequence is TGCGCCAGCAGCTTCTCCCTTAGCGGGAGTTTATACGAGCAGTACTTC. Protein sequence: CASSFSLSGSLYEQYF.

The CDR3 is CSARDRQGANTQYF. The CDR3 DNA reads TGCAGTGCTAGAGATCGGCAGGGGGCAAATACGCAGTATTTT. The chain recombines TRBV20-1 with TRBJ2-3, with 8 positions matching TRBD1. The CDR3 has 14 amino acids. Per germline, CDR1 DFQATT and CDR2 SNEGSKA (reference sequence). Trimming cost V 0 bases and J 7 bases; bases outside gene matches: 6.

The chain is built from TRBV6-6 and TRBJ2-7; either TRBD1 or TRBD2 may fit D (5 bases each). Between the trimmed V and J ends, which lost 5 bases and 3 bases, there was a span of 11 bases. Germline CDR1 and CDR2: MNHNY and SVGAGI (reference sequence). This CDR3 comprises 13 residues. For the CDR3, the DNA is TGTGCCAGCAGTGGGGACGGTAACTACGAGCAGTACTTC. It codes for CASSGDGNYEQYF.

The genes are TRBV29-1 and TRBJ1-1; D unclear. The V gene lost 4 bases and the J gene lost 3 bases, with 6 bases spanning the gap. The V gene's germline CDR1 is SQVTM and CDR2 ANQGSEA. This CDR3 region has 11 residues. In DNA form, the CDR3 reads TGCAGCGTTGTAACGGACACTGAAGCTTTCTTT. Translation: CSVVTDTEAFF.

There are a few counts of this clonotype. The chain couples TRBV2 to TRBJ2-1, with D unresolved. The CDR3 is made up of 14 amino acids. The V gene lost 4 bases and the J gene lost 8 bases, with 15 bases spanning the gap. The germline V gene has CDR1 SNHLY and CDR2 FYNNEI. CDR3 region: CASSVQVAGDEQFF. The CDR3 region has the DNA TGTGCCAGCAGTGTGCAGGTAGCCGGCGATGAGCAGTTCTTC.

The chain carries TRBV20-1 and TRBJ2-4; D call uncertain. The last part of the DNA fits TRBJ2-5 better; the J call may be wrong. Germline V CDR1 and CDR2: DFQATT, SNEGSKA (reference sequence). This CDR3 comprises 13 residues. The CDR3 loop reads CSASQTVGETQYF. In nucleotides, the CDR3 is TGCAGTGCTTCACAGACTGTTGGAGAGACCCAGTACTTC.

The chain has TRBV5-1 and TRBJ2-3; a weak D match, TRBD2 (6 bases). Germline assignment: CDR1 SGHRS and CDR2 YFSETQ. The V gene lost 5 bases and the J gene lost 1 base, with 20 bases spanning the gap. CDR3 length equals 17 residues. For the CDR3, the DNA is TGCGCCAGCAGGAAAGGCCAGGCGGGGTCCGGCACAGATACGCAGTATTTT. It codes for CASRKGQAGSGTDTQYF.

The chain has TRBV28 and TRBJ1-5; D uncertain. V gave up 6 bases and J gave up 6 bases, with 9 bases separating them. CDR1 and CDR2 (germline): MDHEN, SYDVKM. The CDR3 extends over 12 amino acids. CDR3 in amino acids: CASSSRAQPQHF. CDR3 sequence (DNA): TGTGCCAGCAGCTCGCGGGCTCAGCCCCAGCATTTT.

The chain couples TRBV9 to TRBJ1-5; the D is unclear. This CDR3 spans 13 amino acids. Per the germline V gene, CDR1 is SGDLS and CDR2 is YYNGEE. V was clipped by 0 bases and J by 5 bases, with 6 bases between them. The CDR3 bases are TGTGCCAGCAGCGTAGGGGTGTATCAGCCCCAGCATTTT. It specifies CASSVGVYQPQHF. The full variable domain, in which reference TRBV9 and TRBJ1-5 provide the parts outside the CDR3, is DSGVTQTPKHLITATGQRVTLRCSPRSGDLSVYWYQQSLDQGLQFLIQYYNGEERAKGNILERFSAQQFPDLHSELNLSSLELGDSALYFCASSVGVYQPQHFGDGTRLSIL.

This sequence joins TRBV29-1 and TRBJ2-3, with TRBD1 as a possible D gene (5 bases). CDR1 is SQVTM and CDR2 is ANQGSEA in the germline V gene. V was clipped by 5 bases and J by 1 base, with 16 bases between them. The CDR3 is 15 residues long. The CDR3 spells CSVWGYPRGTDTQYF. The DNA for the CDR3 is TGCAGCGTTTGGGGATACCCCAGGGGCACAGATACGCAGTATTTT.

This clonotype turned up a few times. The rearrangement joins TRBV29-1 to TRBJ2-7; D possibly corresponds to TRBD1 (6 bases). The V gene lost 0 bases and the J gene lost 4 bases, with 10 bases spanning the gap. Germline V gene data show CDR1 as SQVTM and CDR2 as ANQGSEA. The CDR3 has 13 amino acids. The CDR3 DNA is TGCAGCGTTGAAGAGGACAGAGGTTACGAGCAGTACTTC. Translated: CSVEEDRGYEQYF.